Below are 32 T cell receptor beta chains sequenced from a single sample in a study of patients and donors after allogeneic stem cell transplantation. MiXCR was run by TCRdb on the RT-PCR reads, yielding one entry per CDR3 protein. The sample holds 900,000 to 1,000,000 distinct CDR3 sequences, more than 15% seen once. The sequenced sample consisted of blood, either unsorted or a sorted T cell fraction (not recorded which). The receptors come from a human donor who was either an allogeneic HSCT recipient or a stem cell or donor lymphocyte infusion donor (not recorded which). It is not recorded whose cells these are; they may come from a transplant donor.

V usage is TRBV12-3 or TRBV12-4 and J usage is TRBJ1-2; no reliable D call. This CDR3 is 14 amino acids long. V lost 3 bases to trimming and J lost 4 bases, with 12 bases between them. CDR3 residues: CASSLPGDSYGYTF. For the CDR3, the DNA is TGTGCCAGCAGTTTGCCTGGGGATAGCTATGGCTACACCTTC.

The sample holds many counts of this clonotype. The chain employs TRBV4-1 and TRBJ2-7; 10 bases are a match to TRBD2. CDR1 MGHRA and CDR2 YSYEKL come from the germline V gene. There are 15 residues in the CDR3. With 1 base clipped from V and 4 bases from J, the junction kept 4 bases outside the gene matches. The CDR3, as DNA: TGCGCCAGCAGCCAAGTACTAGCGGGACCATACGAGCAGTACTTC. Protein product: CASSQVLAGPYEQYF.

This clonotype was seen a few times. The chain links TRBV3-1 to TRBJ1-6, with unresolved D. CDR3 length: 12 amino acids. With 2 bases removed from V and 8 bases from J, the gap between germline ends came to 4 bases. CDR1 LGHDT and CDR2 YNNKEL come from the germline V gene (reference sequence). The CDR3 DNA reads TGTGCCAGCAGCCAACCCGATTCACCCCTCCACTTT. Protein sequence: CASSQPDSPLHF.

This clonotype has a handful of counts. V usage is TRBV29-1 and J usage is TRBJ2-2; the match to TRBD1 covers 7 bases. V shed 6 bases and J 2 bases; nucleotides not matched to a gene: 6. The CDR3 totals 14 residues. Germline CDR1 is SQVTM and CDR2 is ANQGSEA. CDR3 residues: CSVFNRGNTGELFF. CDR3 coding DNA: TGCAGCGTCTTCAACAGGGGCAACACCGGGGAGCTGTTTTTT.

This clonotype has only a few counts. Relative to the germline gene, one junction end is altered; a read error may explain this. The V gene is TRBV7-7, the J gene TRBJ2-3, with D tentatively TRBD1 (5 bases). Germline V gives CDR1 SSHAT, CDR2 FNYEAQ (reference sequence). The CDR3 consists of 13 residues. CDR3 region: CASSFVGADTQYF. The CDR3, as DNA: TGTGCTAGCAGCTTCGTAGGGGCGGATACGCAGTATTTT.

This clonotype was seen a few times. V gene TRBV5-6 combines with J gene TRBJ2-7; D unclear. Trimming stripped 0 bases from V and 1 base from J, with 11 bases between. Germline V lookup: CDR1 SGHDT, CDR2 YYEEEE. The CDR3 has 15 residues. The DNA of the CDR3 is TGTGCCAGCAGCTTGGCGGAGAAGGCGTCCTACGAGCAGTACTTC. It codes for CASSLAEKASYEQYF.

This clonotype was seen a few times. The rearrangement joins TRBV5-1 to TRBJ1-2; maybe TRBD1 (6 bases). CDR1 is SGHRS, CDR2 YFSETQ, per germline. Trimming took 4 bases from V and 5 from J, leaving 15 bases between them. This CDR3 is 14 amino acids long. The chain's CDR3 is CASSRGHPLYGYTF. The CDR3 DNA sequence: TGCGCCAGCAGCAGGGGACATCCCCTTTATGGCTACACCTTC. Combining the CDR3 with reference TRBV5-1 and TRBJ1-2 gives the whole variable domain KAGVTQTPRYLIKTRGQQVTLSCSPISGHRSVSWYQQTPGQGLQFLFEYFSETQRNKGNFPGRFSGRQFSNSRSEMNVSTLELGDSALYLCASSRGHPLYGYTFGSGTRLTVV.

This clonotype was observed a few times. The J gene is TRBJ2-2, the V gene TRBV5-6, with D perhaps given as TRBD1 or TRBD2 (7 bases each). The CDR3 totals 17 residues. The germline V gene encodes CDR1 SGHDT and CDR2 YYEEEE. Between the trimmed V and J ends, which lost 4 bases and 8 bases, there was a span of 24 bases. CDR3 protein: CASSGGDRPLRRGELFF. The CDR3, as DNA: TGTGCCAGCAGCGGGGGGGACAGACCTCTCCGGCGGGGGGAGCTGTTTTTT.

The genes are TRBV19 and TRBJ2-2; possible D gene TRBD1, 6 bases. CDR1 is LNHDA, CDR2 SQIVND, per germline (reference sequence). This CDR3 is built from 16 residues. V was pared by 5 bases and J by 5 bases, with 18 bases between. CDR3: CASSSLYRDNTGELFF. The CDR3 DNA is TGTGCCAGTAGTTCCCTTTACCGGGACAATACCGGGGAGCTGTTTTTT. The variable domain in full, with the rest retrieved from reference TRBV19 and TRBJ2-2, is DGGITQSPKYLFRKEGQNVTLSCEQNLNHDAMYWYRQDPGQGLRLIYYSQIVNDFQKGDIAEGYSVSREKKESFPLTVTSAQKNPTAFYLCASSSLYRDNTGELFFGEGSRLTVL.

The V and J genes are TRBV10-3 and TRBJ2-5, with D tentatively TRBD2 (7 bases). V was pared by 2 bases and J by 1 base, with 14 bases between. Germline V gives CDR1 ENHRY, CDR2 SYGVKD. CDR3 length equals 16 residues. The CDR3 is CAISEGGLAAQETQYF. In DNA, the CDR3 is TGTGCCATCAGTGAGGGGGGGCTAGCGGCCCAAGAGACCCAGTACTTC.

The rearrangement links TRBV12-3 or TRBV12-4 to TRBJ2-7, with 9 bases lining up with TRBD1. This CDR3 is 14 amino acids long. V shed 7 bases, J shed 6 bases, and the junction held 10 bases outside the gene matches. The CDR3 DNA reads TGTGCCAGCACTAGAGGGACAGGGCATGTCGAGCAGTACTTC. Translated, it gives CASTRGTGHVEQYF.

V and J are TRBV12-3 or TRBV12-4 and TRBJ2-7, with TRBD1 identical over 9 bases. The CDR3 loop spans 14 amino acids. V gave up 6 bases and J gave up 5 bases; unmatched junction bases: 8. The CDR3 DNA reads as TGTGCCAGCAGCTGGGGACAGGGTTCAAACGAGCAGTACTTC. Its translation is CASSWGQGSNEQYF.

This clonotype was detected only a few times. V and J are TRBV9 and TRBJ2-3, with 7 bases aligning to TRBD2. Unmatched junction bases numbered 19, after V lost 3 bases and J lost 0 bases. CDR3 length: 20 residues. Germline V gene data show CDR1 as SGDLS and CDR2 as YYNGEE. CDR3: CASSGAGGSVSESSTDTQYF. Written as DNA, the CDR3 is TGTGCCAGCAGCGGGGCCGGGGGGTCGGTTAGCGAATCTAGCACAGATACGCAGTATTTT.

In its sample, this clonotype was seen a few times. The chain uses TRBV4-2 and TRBJ2-1; 9 bases map to TRBD2. Trimming removed 4 bases from V and 4 bases from J; junction bases left unmatched: 8. CDR1 is LGHNA and CDR2 is YNFKEQ in the germline V gene. The CDR3 consists of 16 residues. CDR3 DNA sequence: TGTGCCAGCAGCCCGAGGGAGACTAGCGGTTACAATGAGCAGTTCTTC. Amino acid sequence: CASSPRETSGYNEQFF.

This clonotype was found a few times. This chain connects TRBV20-1 to TRBJ1-2, with D perhaps TRBD1 (5 bases). Deletions cut 5 bases from V and 1 base from J, with 11 bases between. CDR1 DFQATT and CDR2 SNEGSKA come from the germline V gene (reference sequence). The CDR3 sequence is 13 residues long. CDR3 residues: CSAPGTGNYGYTF. In DNA, the CDR3 is TGCAGTGCTCCCGGGACCGGTAACTATGGCTACACCTTC.

The rearrangement joins TRBV6-1 to TRBJ2-7; D unresolved. The CDR3 totals 14 residues. Per germline, CDR1 MNHNS and CDR2 SASEGT. The V gene lost 6 bases and the J gene lost 0 bases, with 12 bases spanning the gap. Here the CDR3 DNA reads TGTGCCAGCAGGGATCCTCCCTCCTCCTACGAGCAGTACTTC. Translated: CASRDPPSSYEQYF.

This clonotype was recorded at least ten times. This chain links TRBV5-1 with TRBJ2-5, with 14 bases that match TRBD2. CDR1 and CDR2 from the germline V gene are SGHRS and YFSETQ. The CDR3 spans 16 residues. J gave up 1 base and V 5 bases, and 4 bases lay outside the gene matches. For the CDR3, the DNA is TGCGCCAGCAGTGATGGACTAGCGGGGGGCCAAGAGACCCAGTACTTC. Translation gives CASSDGLAGGQETQYF.

This clonotype was detected a few times. The V and J genes are TRBV12-5 and TRBJ2-1; perhaps TRBD1 as D (6 bases). The CDR3 consists of 14 residues. Trimming took off 5 bases at V and 6 bases at J, with 14 bases between the two ends. Germline values: CDR1 LGHNT, CDR2 FRNRAP. The DNA of the CDR3 is TGTGCTAGTGGTCCTCCCACAGGGTTCAATGAGCAGTTCTTC. This translates into CASGPPTGFNEQFF.

This clonotype was detected a few times. The chain recombines TRBV6-1 with TRBJ1-1; no reliable D call. This CDR3 has 13 amino acids. Trimming left V 6 bases short and J 0 bases short, with 8 bases between. The V gene's germline CDR1 is MNHNS and CDR2 SASEGT. Here the CDR3 DNA reads TGTGCCAGCAGGGTTAGGATGAACACTGAAGCTTTCTTT. As protein: CASRVRMNTEAFF.

This clonotype was observed a handful of times. The chain couples TRBV20-1 to TRBJ2-1, with TRBD1 as a possible D gene (6 bases). From germline, CDR1 is DFQATT and CDR2 SNEGSKA (reference sequence). The CDR3 runs 16 residues. Between the trimmed V and J ends, which lost 4 bases and 0 bases, there was a span of 16 bases. CDR3 sequence: CSATRTVPGSYNEQFF. The CDR3 DNA follows: TGCAGTGCTACCCGGACAGTGCCTGGCTCCTACAATGAGCAGTTCTTC.

This clonotype has just a few counts. The V gene is TRBV20-1, the J gene TRBJ2-1; TRBD2 matches at 14 bases. Per the germline V gene, CDR1 is DFQATT and CDR2 is SNEGSKA (reference sequence). The V segment lost 5 bases and the J segment 8 bases; nucleotides outside the gene matches: 5. The CDR3 runs 14 residues. The CDR3 protein is CSAVTSGREYEQFF. In nucleotides, the CDR3 is TGCAGTGCTGTGACTAGCGGGAGGGAATATGAGCAGTTCTTC.

V and J are TRBV20-1 and TRBJ2-3, with D perhaps TRBD1 or TRBD2 (5 bases each). V was clipped by 1 base and J by 4 bases, with 12 bases between them. The CDR3 sequence is 14 residues long. CDR1 is DFQATT and CDR2 is SNEGSKA in the germline V gene (reference sequence). This CDR3 reads CSARAGTTPDTQYF. CDR3 DNA: TGCAGTGCTAGAGCTGGGACCACCCCAGATACGCAGTATTTT.

The sample holds many counts of this clonotype. The CDR3 sequence is CAISEGASGSTDTQYF. DNA of the CDR3: TGTGCCATCAGTGAGGGGGCTAGCGGAAGCACAGATACGCAGTATTTT. The V call is TRBV10-3, the J call TRBJ2-3; 7 positions match TRBD2. V was clipped by 2 bases and J by 0 bases; unmatched bases: 5. Germline CDR1 is ENHRY and CDR2 is SYGVKD. CDR3 length: 16 amino acids.

This chain joins TRBV6-4 and TRBJ2-1; a possible D gene is TRBD1 (6 bases). Germline CDR1 is MRHNA and CDR2 is SNTAGT. V lost 3 bases and J 2 bases, leaving 14 bases between the germline ends. The CDR3 runs to 16 residues. The CDR3 DNA sequence: TGTGCCAGCAGTGAGTCAGGGGTAGGGGCCTACAATGAGCAGTTCTTC. Its translation is CASSESGVGAYNEQFF.

Many counts were recorded for this clonotype. The chain carries TRBV12-3 or TRBV12-4 and TRBJ2-2; D call uncertain. This CDR3 is 12 amino acids long. The V and J ends lost 3 bases and 7 bases respectively, with 6 bases between them. CDR3: CASSFWGGELFF. The CDR3 DNA follows: TGTGCCAGCAGTTTTTGGGGCGGGGAGCTGTTTTTT.

The rearrangement links TRBV7-2 to TRBJ2-3; 7 positions agree with TRBD2. The V gene end was trimmed by 7 bases and the J gene end by 3 bases; junction bases not matched to a gene: 10. There are 15 residues in the CDR3. CDR1 is SGHTA and CDR2 is FQGNSA in the germline V gene. The CDR3 nucleotides read TGTGCCAGCATCCCTCGGGGAGGGGCAACAGATACGCAGTATTTT. As protein: CASIPRGGATDTQYF.

V gene TRBV2 combines with J gene TRBJ1-2; D gene unclear. V was shortened by 2 bases and J by 13 bases, with 14 bases between the two germline ends. CDR1 is SNHLY and CDR2 is FYNNEI in the germline V gene. The CDR3 covers 12 residues. Written as DNA, the CDR3 is TGTGCCAGCAGTGAACAATCCCGCTATGCCACCTTC. Protein product: CASSEQSRYATF.

The chain carries TRBV7-9 and TRBJ2-7; D gene uncertain. V dropped 1 base and J dropped 3 bases, with 10 bases sitting between them. The CDR3 has 14 amino acids. The V gene's germline CDR1 is SEHNR and CDR2 FQNEAQ (reference sequence). Here the CDR3 reads CASSLDGRFYEQYF. The CDR3 DNA sequence: TGTGCCAGCAGCTTAGACGGCCGTTTCTACGAGCAGTACTTC.

This clonotype has more than one count but fewer than ten. The rearrangement joins TRBV6-5 to TRBJ2-2, with D tentatively TRBD2 (6 bases). CDR1 and CDR2 (germline): MNHEY, SVGAGI. The CDR3 is 13 residues long. V lost 2 bases and J 5 bases, leaving 6 bases between the germline ends. In nucleotides, the CDR3 is TGTGCCAGCAGTTACGCGGGGACCGGGGAGCTGTTTTTT. Translated: CASSYAGTGELFF.

This sequence joins TRBV27 and TRBJ1-5, with D possibly being TRBD1 (6 bases). V lost 8 bases and J lost 4, with 15 bases in between. The CDR3 sequence is 14 residues long. Germline CDR1 is MNHEY and CDR2 is SMNVEV (reference sequence). CDR3 sequence (DNA): TGTGCCAGCGGTGCCGGCAGGGGTAATCAGCCCCAGCATTTT. This translates into CASGAGRGNQPQHF.

This clonotype came up a few times. The chain joins TRBV15 to TRBJ1-4; D is undetermined. Germline lookup yields CDR1 LNHNV and CDR2 YYDKDF (reference sequence). Trimming left V 0 bases short and J 7 bases short, with 9 bases between. This CDR3 comprises 14 residues. The CDR3 bases are TGTGCCACCAGCAGAGATGGTGGTAGTGAAAAACTGTTTTTT. Residues: CATSRDGGSEKLFF. The complete variable domain, with remaining parts taken from reference TRBV15 and TRBJ1-4, reads DAMVIQNPRYQVTQFGKPVTLSCSQTLNHNVMYWYQQKSSQAPKLLFHYYDKDFNNEADTPDNFQSRRPNTSFCFLDIRSPGLGDTAMYLCATSRDGGSEKLFFGSGTQLSVL.

The V call is TRBV24-1, the J call TRBJ2-1, with a possible D match to TRBD2 (6 bases). This CDR3 comprises 15 residues. CDR1 and CDR2 from the germline V gene are KGHDR and SFDVKD. The V end was cut by 2 bases, the J end by 0 bases, with 7 bases between. This CDR3 reads CATSDSGGSYNEQFF. As DNA, the CDR3 is TGTGCCACCAGTGATTCCGGGGGCTCCTACAATGAGCAGTTCTTC.